This is a list of T cell receptor beta chains from one sample in a study of neurological immune-mediated disorders. TCRdb recomputed calls from the 5' RACE reads with MiXCR, one row per CDR3 protein. The sample includes some 80,000 distinct CDR3 sequences, about 4% of them seen just once. Input material: PBMCs. The receptors here all came from a woman aged 60-75 years with multiple sclerosis. CDR3s include the opening cysteine and the closing phenylalanine or tryptophan. A D gene is named only where the DNA matches it firmly. Clone size appears in some rows only: once, few, many, or a class for an expanded clone.

clone_size: many; j_call: TRBJ2-3; d_call: .; v_call: TRBV5-1; cdr3_nt: TGCGCCAGCAGCTTGGGCGGTAAAGATACGCAGTATTTT; cdr3_aa: CASSLGGKDTQYF
clone_size: many; j_call: TRBJ2-1; d_call: TRBD2; v_call: TRBV15; cdr3_nt: TGTGCCACCAGCAGAGATCCTAGCGGGGTCGCCGATGAGCAGTTCTTC; cdr3_aa: CATSRDPSGVADEQFF
clone_size: few; j_call: TRBJ1-3; d_call: .; v_call: TRBV18; cdr3_nt: TGTGCCAGCTCACTCATCTCTGGAAACACCATATATTTT; cdr3_aa: CASSLISGNTIYF
clone_size: many; j_call: TRBJ1-1; d_call: .; v_call: TRBV5-1; cdr3_nt: TGCGCCAGCAGCCCGGGACGGGGGAGCGGGGACACTGAAGCTTTCTTT; cdr3_aa: CASSPGRGSGDTEAFF
clone_size: many; j_call: TRBJ1-6; d_call: .; v_call: TRBV12-3/TRBV12-4; cdr3_nt: TGTGCCAGCAGTTCCTCACTAGGGTCACCCCTCCACTTT; cdr3_aa: CASSSSLGSPLHF
clone_size: many; j_call: TRBJ2-7; d_call: .; v_call: TRBV27; cdr3_nt: TGTGCCAGCAGTATTACAAACAGCGGCCCCGTCTACGAGCAGTACTTC; cdr3_aa: CASSITNSGPVYEQYF
clone_size: .; j_call: TRBJ2-3; d_call: .; v_call: TRBV18; cdr3_nt: TGTGCCAGCTCGACCGGGTTCCTTCGGGATACGCAGTATTTT; cdr3_aa: CASSTGFLRDTQYF
clone_size: many; j_call: TRBJ1-2; d_call: .; v_call: TRBV5-1; cdr3_nt: TGCGCCAGCAGCCCAAACAGCGCGACGAACTATGGCTACACCTTC; cdr3_aa: CASSPNSATNYGYTF
clone_size: many; j_call: TRBJ2-5; d_call: .; v_call: TRBV6-5; cdr3_nt: TGTGCCAGCAGACCTACTCAAGGGGGAGAGACCCAGTACTTC; cdr3_aa: CASRPTQGGETQYF
clone_size: many; j_call: TRBJ2-7; d_call: TRBD2; v_call: TRBV10-3; cdr3_nt: TGTGCCATCAGTGAGGAGCGGGGGGTCTACGAGCAGTACTTC; cdr3_aa: CAISEERGVYEQYF
clone_size: many; j_call: TRBJ1-5; d_call: .; v_call: TRBV12-3/TRBV12-4; cdr3_nt: TGTGCCAGCAGTTTCGGATCAGGAAATCAGCCCCAGCATTTT; cdr3_aa: CASSFGSGNQPQHF
clone_size: many; j_call: TRBJ2-7; d_call: .; v_call: TRBV5-1; cdr3_nt: TGCGCCAGCAGCTTGGCCAGTTCCTCCTACGAGCAGTACTTC; cdr3_aa: CASSLASSSYEQYF
clone_size: .; j_call: TRBJ2-7; d_call: .; v_call: TRBV11-2; cdr3_nt: TGTGCCAGCAGCTTAGCTGGCAGTAGCTCCTACGAGCAGTACTTC; cdr3_aa: CASSLAGSSSYEQYF
clone_size: few; j_call: TRBJ2-3; d_call: .; v_call: TRBV3-1; cdr3_nt: TGTGCCAGCAGCCAAGGGTGGGCAGGGAACACAGATACGCAGTATTTT; cdr3_aa: CASSQGWAGNTDTQYF
clone_size: many; j_call: TRBJ2-7; d_call: TRBD1; v_call: TRBV20-1; cdr3_nt: TGCAGTGCTAGCGGACAGGGAGGAACCTACGAGCAGTACTTC; cdr3_aa: CSASGQGGTYEQYF
clone_size: medium-sized; j_call: TRBJ2-1; d_call: TRBD2; v_call: TRBV9; cdr3_nt: TGTGCCAGCGGTGAAAGCGGGGGGCCCCCCAATGAGCAGTTCTTC; cdr3_aa: CASGESGGPPNEQFF
clone_size: .; j_call: TRBJ1-1; d_call: .; v_call: TRBV19; cdr3_nt: TGTGCCAGTAGTCTTCCGGGGGGGGTTAGTAGCACTGAAGCTTTCTTT; cdr3_aa: CASSLPGGVSSTEAFF
clone_size: many; j_call: TRBJ2-6; d_call: .; v_call: TRBV20-1; cdr3_nt: TGCAGTGCTAGAGACGGGGGCACTGGGGCCAACGTCCTGACTTTC; cdr3_aa: CSARDGGTGANVLTF
clone_size: many; j_call: TRBJ2-1; d_call: .; v_call: TRBV7-9; cdr3_nt: TGTGCCAGCAGCTTAGCGGGGCCCGCCTACAATGAGCAGTTCTTC; cdr3_aa: CASSLAGPAYNEQFF
clone_size: many; j_call: TRBJ1-3; d_call: TRBD1; v_call: TRBV29-1; cdr3_nt: TGCAGCGTTTGGACAGGGGCAGGAAACACCATATATTTT; cdr3_aa: CSVWTGAGNTIYF
clone_size: many; j_call: TRBJ2-1; d_call: .; v_call: TRBV12-3/TRBV12-4; cdr3_nt: TGTGCCAGCAGTTTTATCAATGAGCAGTTCTTC; cdr3_aa: CASSFINEQFF
clone_size: .; j_call: TRBJ2-2; d_call: TRBD1; v_call: TRBV19; cdr3_nt: TGTGCCAGTAGTCTCACAGGGGTGAACACCGGGGAGCTGTTTTTT; cdr3_aa: CASSLTGVNTGELFF
clone_size: many; j_call: TRBJ2-1; d_call: .; v_call: TRBV20-1; cdr3_nt: TGCAGTGCTAGTTTGGGGAGCTCCTACAATGAGCAGTTCTTC; cdr3_aa: CSASLGSSYNEQFF
clone_size: many; j_call: TRBJ2-7; d_call: .; v_call: TRBV7-6; cdr3_nt: TGTGCCAGCAGCGGGCGTAACTACGAGCAGTACTTC; cdr3_aa: CASSGRNYEQYF